This TCR beta chain was documented in a study of Ad26.COV2.S vaccination and SARS-CoV-2 variants. Across the study: Donor was one of the participants in the Ad26.COV2.S arm of the COV1001 trial. Recipients of Ad26.COV2.S got it intramuscularly, once or twice 56 days apart.

Noted treatment: roughly 18 received Ad26.COV2.S at low or high dose, single or two shots; several received placebo; per-sample allocation not given. The study sampled participants on day 63 after the first vaccine or placebo injection. Aged 18-55 years, donor was enrolled in Boston in about 2020. Overall study findings and caveats: Similar non-spike TCR breadth was observed in recipients of vaccine and of placebo.

Only in-frame clones appear in the TCRdb table, and some are missing; sequencing was by immunoSEQ multiplex PCR. The table has some 340,000 clones, around four fifths seen once. In regard to this clone: The antigen remains undetermined.

The sequence derives from a person aged 18-60 years who received the Ad26.COV2.S COVID-19 vaccine or a placebo. This specimen consisted of peripheral blood, obtained in a trial of Ad26.COV2.S vaccine versus placebo.

CDR3: CAARTSDRYEQYF. The DNA for the CDR3 is TGTGCCGCTAGGACCTCCGACCGCTACGAGCAGTACTTC. The chain employs TRBV6-5 and TRBJ2-7; D ambiguous. This CDR3 region has 13 residues. Per germline, CDR1 MNHEY and CDR2 SVGAGI. Between the trimmed V and J ends, which lost 11 bases and 3 bases, there was a span of 17 bases.